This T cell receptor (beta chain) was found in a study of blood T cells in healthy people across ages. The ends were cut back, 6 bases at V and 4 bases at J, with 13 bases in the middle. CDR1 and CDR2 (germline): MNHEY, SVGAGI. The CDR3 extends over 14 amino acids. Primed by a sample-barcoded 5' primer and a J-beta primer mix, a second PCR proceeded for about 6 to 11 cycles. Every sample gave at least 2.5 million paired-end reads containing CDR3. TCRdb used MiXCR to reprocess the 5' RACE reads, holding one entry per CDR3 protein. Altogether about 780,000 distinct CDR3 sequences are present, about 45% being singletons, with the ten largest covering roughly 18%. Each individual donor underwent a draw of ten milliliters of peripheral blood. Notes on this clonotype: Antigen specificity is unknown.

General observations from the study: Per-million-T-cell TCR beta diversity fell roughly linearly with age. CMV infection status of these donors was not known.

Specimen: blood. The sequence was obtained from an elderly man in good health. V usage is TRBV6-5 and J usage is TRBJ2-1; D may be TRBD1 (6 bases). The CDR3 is CASRWGRGYNEQFF. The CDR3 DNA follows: TGTGCCAGCAGATGGGGCAGGGGATACAATGAGCAGTTCTTC.